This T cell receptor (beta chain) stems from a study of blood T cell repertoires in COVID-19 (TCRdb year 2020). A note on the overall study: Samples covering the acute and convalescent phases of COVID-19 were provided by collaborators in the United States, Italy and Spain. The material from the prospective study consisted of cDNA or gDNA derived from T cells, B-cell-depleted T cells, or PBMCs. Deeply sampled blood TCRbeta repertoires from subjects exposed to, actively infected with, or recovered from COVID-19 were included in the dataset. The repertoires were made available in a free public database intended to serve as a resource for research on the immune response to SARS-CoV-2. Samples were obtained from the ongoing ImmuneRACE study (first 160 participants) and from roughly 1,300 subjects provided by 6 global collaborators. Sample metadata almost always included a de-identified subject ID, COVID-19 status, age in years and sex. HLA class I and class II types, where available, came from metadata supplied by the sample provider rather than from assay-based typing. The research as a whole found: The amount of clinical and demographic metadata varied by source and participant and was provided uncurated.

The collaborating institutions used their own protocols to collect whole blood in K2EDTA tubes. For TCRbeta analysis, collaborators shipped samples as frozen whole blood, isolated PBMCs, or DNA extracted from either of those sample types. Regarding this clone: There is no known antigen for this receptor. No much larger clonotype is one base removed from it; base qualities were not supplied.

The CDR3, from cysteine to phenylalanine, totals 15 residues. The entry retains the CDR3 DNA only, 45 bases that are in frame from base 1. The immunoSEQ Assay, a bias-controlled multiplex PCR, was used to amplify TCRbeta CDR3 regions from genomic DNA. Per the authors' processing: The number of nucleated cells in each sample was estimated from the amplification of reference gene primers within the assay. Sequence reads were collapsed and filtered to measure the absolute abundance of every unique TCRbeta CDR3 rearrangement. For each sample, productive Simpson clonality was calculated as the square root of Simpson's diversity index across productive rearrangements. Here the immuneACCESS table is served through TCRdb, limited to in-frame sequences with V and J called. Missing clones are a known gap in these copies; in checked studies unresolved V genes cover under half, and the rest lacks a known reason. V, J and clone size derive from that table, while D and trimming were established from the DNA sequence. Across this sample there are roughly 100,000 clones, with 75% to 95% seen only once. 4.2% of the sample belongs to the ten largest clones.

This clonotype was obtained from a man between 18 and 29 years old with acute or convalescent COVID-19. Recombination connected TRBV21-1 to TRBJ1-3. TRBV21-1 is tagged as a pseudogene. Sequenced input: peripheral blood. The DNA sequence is TGTGCCAGCAGCAAAGAACGGTCGGGAGAAAACACCATATATTTT. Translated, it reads CASSKERSGENTIYF.